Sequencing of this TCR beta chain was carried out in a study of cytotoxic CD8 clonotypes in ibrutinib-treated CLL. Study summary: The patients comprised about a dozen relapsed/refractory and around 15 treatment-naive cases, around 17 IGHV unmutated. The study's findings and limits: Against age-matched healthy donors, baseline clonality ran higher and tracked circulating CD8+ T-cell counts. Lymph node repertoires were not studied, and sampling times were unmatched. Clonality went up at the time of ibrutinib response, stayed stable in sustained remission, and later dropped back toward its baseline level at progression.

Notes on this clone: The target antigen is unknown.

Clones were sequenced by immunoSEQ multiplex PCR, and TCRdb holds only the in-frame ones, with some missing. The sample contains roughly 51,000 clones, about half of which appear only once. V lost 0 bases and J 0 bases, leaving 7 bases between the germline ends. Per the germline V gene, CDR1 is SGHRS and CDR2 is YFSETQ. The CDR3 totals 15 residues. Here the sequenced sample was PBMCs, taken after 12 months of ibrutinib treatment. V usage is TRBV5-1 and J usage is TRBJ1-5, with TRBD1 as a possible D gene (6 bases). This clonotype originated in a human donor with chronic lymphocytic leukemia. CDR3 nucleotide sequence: TGCGCCAGCAGCTTGGAGGGGGTTAGCAATCAGCCCCAGCATTTT. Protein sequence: CASSLEGVSNQPQHF.